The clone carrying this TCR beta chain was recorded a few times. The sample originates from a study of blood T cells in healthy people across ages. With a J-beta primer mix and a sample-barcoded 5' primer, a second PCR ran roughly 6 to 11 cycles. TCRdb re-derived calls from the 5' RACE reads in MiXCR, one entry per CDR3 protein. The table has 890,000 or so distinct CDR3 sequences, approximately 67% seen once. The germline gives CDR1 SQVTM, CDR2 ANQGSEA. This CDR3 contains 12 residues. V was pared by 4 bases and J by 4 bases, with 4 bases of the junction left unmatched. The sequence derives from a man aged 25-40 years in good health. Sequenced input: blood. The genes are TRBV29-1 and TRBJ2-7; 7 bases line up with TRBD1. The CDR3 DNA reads TGCAGCGTTGTCCGGGACAGATACGAGCAGTACTTC. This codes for CSVVRDRYEQYF.